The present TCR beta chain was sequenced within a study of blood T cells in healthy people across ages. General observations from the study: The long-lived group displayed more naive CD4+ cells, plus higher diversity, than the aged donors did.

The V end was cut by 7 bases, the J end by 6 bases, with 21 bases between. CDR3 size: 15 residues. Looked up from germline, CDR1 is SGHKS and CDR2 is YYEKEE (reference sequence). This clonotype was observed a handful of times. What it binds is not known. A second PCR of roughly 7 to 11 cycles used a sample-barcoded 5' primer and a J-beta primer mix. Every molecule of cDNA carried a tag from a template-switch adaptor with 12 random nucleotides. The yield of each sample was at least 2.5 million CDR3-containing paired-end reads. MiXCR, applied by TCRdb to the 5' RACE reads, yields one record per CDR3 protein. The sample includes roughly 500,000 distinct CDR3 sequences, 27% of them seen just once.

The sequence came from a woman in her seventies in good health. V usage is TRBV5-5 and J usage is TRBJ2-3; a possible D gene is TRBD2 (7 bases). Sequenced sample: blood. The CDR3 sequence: CASGFMAGAPDTQYF. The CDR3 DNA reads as TGTGCCAGCGGATTTATGGCGGGGGCCCCGGATACGCAGTATTTT.